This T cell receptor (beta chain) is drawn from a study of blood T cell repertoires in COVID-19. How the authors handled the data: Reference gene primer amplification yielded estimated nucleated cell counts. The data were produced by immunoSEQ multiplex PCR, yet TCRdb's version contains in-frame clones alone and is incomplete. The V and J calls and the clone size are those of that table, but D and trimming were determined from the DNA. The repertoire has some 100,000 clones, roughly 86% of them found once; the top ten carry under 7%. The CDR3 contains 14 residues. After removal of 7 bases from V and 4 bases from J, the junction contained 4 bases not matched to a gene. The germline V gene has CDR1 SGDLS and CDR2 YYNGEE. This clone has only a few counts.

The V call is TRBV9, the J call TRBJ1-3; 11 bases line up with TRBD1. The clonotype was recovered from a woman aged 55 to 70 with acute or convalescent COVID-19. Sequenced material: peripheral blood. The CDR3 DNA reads TGTGCCAGCGCCGGGACAGGGGGAGGAAACACCATATATTTT. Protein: CASAGTGGGNTIYF. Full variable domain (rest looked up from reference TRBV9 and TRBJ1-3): DSGVTQTPKHLITATGQRVTLRCSPRSGDLSVYWYQQSLDQGLQFLIQYYNGEERAKGNILERFSAQQFPDLHSELNLSSLELGDSALYFCASAGTGGGNTIYFGEGSWLTVV.